These 23 T cell receptor beta chains share one sample of origin, sequenced in a study of blood T cell repertoires in COVID-19. Method: immunoSEQ multiplex PCR; TCRdb's copy keeps in-frame clones and lacks some. The top ten clones hold over 20% of a sample with 55,000 to 85,000 clones, less than 85% of them seen once. Sequenced material: peripheral blood. The origin of the receptors is a man in his 60s with acute or convalescent COVID-19.

The rearrangement uses TRBV5-1 and TRBJ1-2, with a weak D call TRBD1 (5 bases). The CDR3 has 17 amino acids. Trimming stripped 0 bases from V and 2 bases from J, with 17 bases between. Germline CDR1 is SGHRS and CDR2 is YFSETQ. Here the CDR3 reads CASSLDGGTNWNYGYTF. The CDR3 DNA reads as TGCGCCAGCAGCTTGGATGGCGGGACCAACTGGAACTATGGCTACACCTTC.

This chain links TRBV2 with TRBJ1-5; the D is unclear. The CDR3 sequence is 14 residues long. Germline V CDR1 and CDR2: SNHLY, FYNNEI. The V gene lost 2 bases and the J gene lost 5 bases, with 10 bases spanning the gap. Written as DNA, the CDR3 is TGTGCCAGCAGTGAAAATATGAGGGATCAGCCCCAGCATTTT. Protein product: CASSENMRDQPQHF.

The chain carries TRBV30 and TRBJ1-5; possible D gene TRBD1, 5 bases. V lost 1 base and J 1 base, leaving 8 bases between the germline ends. This CDR3 is built from 14 residues. The germline gives CDR1 GTSNPN, CDR2 SVGIG (reference sequence). The CDR3 region is CAWSAGVSNQPQHF. The CDR3 DNA sequence: TGTGCCTGGAGTGCGGGGGTAAGCAATCAGCCCCAGCATTTT.

The V call is TRBV3-1 (or the pseudogene TRBV3-2), the J call TRBJ2-3; D gene uncertain. Looked up from germline, CDR1 is LGHDT and CDR2 is YNNKEL (reference sequence). This CDR3 has 12 residues. V lost 2 bases to trimming and J lost 3 bases, with 3 bases between them. This CDR3 is CASSQTTDTQYF. The CDR3 coding sequence is TGTGCCAGCAGCCAAACAACAGATACGCAGTATTTT.

CDR3 amino acids: CASSATPGLAGGETQYF. The CDR3 bases are TGTGCCAGCAGCGCCACCCCGGGACTAGCGGGAGGAGAGACCCAGTACTTC. The V call is TRBV9, the J call TRBJ2-5, with 15 bases fitting TRBD2. V lost 3 bases, J lost 4 bases, and 7 bases stayed unmatched. The CDR3 is 17 amino acids. Germline V gene sequence: CDR1 SGDLS, CDR2 YYNGEE.

V and J are TRBV5-1 and TRBJ2-4; possibly TRBD1 for D (7 bases). CDR3 size: 16 residues. Germline CDR1 reads SGHRS; CDR2 reads YFSETQ. V lost 4 bases, J lost 2 bases, and 16 bases lay in between. The CDR3 spells CASSGGGGESKNIQYF. The CDR3 DNA is TGCGCCAGCAGCGGCGGAGGGGGCGAGTCCAAAAACATTCAGTACTTC.

The chain is built from TRBV23-1 and TRBJ2-1, with TRBD1 identical over 7 bases. TRBV23-1 is treated as an ORF (open reading frame) with a function not yet certain. CDR3 length equals 15 residues. Unmatched junction bases numbered 6, after V lost 2 bases and J lost 5 bases. The CDR3 is CASSQEDRKDNEQFF. In DNA, the CDR3 is TGCGCCAGCAGTCAAGAGGACAGGAAAGACAATGAGCAGTTCTTC.

The chain carries TRBV27 and TRBJ1-5, with a possible D match to TRBD1 (6 bases). This CDR3 has 13 amino acids. The ends were cut back, 4 bases at V and 7 bases at J, with 11 bases in the middle. CDR1 and CDR2 (germline): MNHEY, SMNVEV (reference sequence). CDR3 in DNA: TGTGCCAGCAGTTGGGGGGGCGGGCAGCCCCAGCATTTT. Its protein is CASSWGGGQPQHF.

This chain uses TRBV5-4 with TRBJ2-3; 7 bases fit TRBD2. The junction had 4 bases not matched to a gene; V was cut back by 0 bases and J by 6 bases. There are 14 residues in the CDR3. Germline lookup yields CDR1 SGHNT and CDR2 YYREEE (reference sequence). The CDR3 sequence: CASSLERGGDTQYF. DNA for the CDR3: TGTGCCAGCAGCTTGGAGCGGGGAGGCGATACGCAGTATTTT.

The chain is built from TRBV7-3 and TRBJ2-2; 9 nucleotides agree with TRBD2. V was clipped by 3 bases and J by 5 bases; unmatched bases: 7. The CDR3 runs 16 residues. The germline CDR1 and CDR2 sequences are SGHTA and FQGTGA. DNA for the CDR3: TGTGCCAGCAGCTTTTCCGGGACTAGCCAAACCGGGGAGCTGTTTTTT. Its protein is CASSFSGTSQTGELFF.

The chain uses TRBV5-1 and TRBJ2-4; possibly TRBD1 for D (5 bases). This CDR3 is built from 14 residues. V lost 0 bases and J lost 5, with 9 bases in between. Germline V lookup: CDR1 SGHRS, CDR2 YFSETQ. The CDR3 sequence: CASSLAGNENIQYF. Here the CDR3 DNA reads TGCGCCAGCAGCTTGGCAGGGAACGAAAACATTCAGTACTTC.

This sequence joins TRBV5-4 and TRBJ1-5; perhaps TRBD1 as D (5 bases). The CDR3 runs 15 residues. The germline V and J ends were trimmed by 0 bases and 5 bases, with 12 bases remaining between them. Germline V lookup: CDR1 SGHNT, CDR2 YYREEE (reference sequence). CDR3 nucleotide sequence: TGTGCCAGCAGCTTGGGACGGGGGTCCGATCAGCCCCAGCATTTT. This sequence encodes CASSLGRGSDQPQHF.

This clone was seen repeatedly, ten times or more. The chain joins TRBV9 to TRBJ1-5; 8 nucleotides align to TRBD1. The germline CDR1 and CDR2 sequences are SGDLS and YYNGEE. Trimming cost V 0 bases and J 8 bases; bases outside gene matches: 10. The CDR3 runs to 16 residues. The CDR3 nucleotides are TGTGCCAGCAGCGTAGCCGGGACAGGAGGTGGGGAGCCCCAGCATTTT. This translates into CASSVAGTGGGEPQHF. The whole variable domain, remainder taken from reference TRBV9 and TRBJ1-5, is DSGVTQTPKHLITATGQRVTLRCSPRSGDLSVYWYQQSLDQGLQFLIQYYNGEERAKGNILERFSAQQFPDLHSELNLSSLELGDSALYFCASSVAGTGGGEPQHFGDGTRLSIL.

On this clone itself: The same CDR3 is also encoded by other DNA sequences in this sample. The chain recombines TRBV4-1 with TRBJ2-1; a weak D match, TRBD1 (6 bases). Germline V gives CDR1 MGHRA, CDR2 YSYEKL. This CDR3 is built from 14 residues. V lost 2 bases, J lost 3 bases, and 8 bases lay in between. The CDR3, as DNA: TGCGCCAGCAGCCAAACACAGGGCTACAATGAGCAGTTCTTC. This codes for CASSQTQGYNEQFF.

The chain employs TRBV24-1 and TRBJ1-5; D unclear. V was trimmed by 9 bases and J by 5 bases, leaving 13 bases between them. Germline V gene data show CDR1 as KGHDR and CDR2 as SFDVKD. The CDR3 is 13 residues long. The DNA of the CDR3 is TGTGCCACCCGCGCGGCAGTCCATCAGCCCCAGCATTTT. As protein: CATRAAVHQPQHF.

This clone appeared a few times. The CDR3 nucleotides read TGTGCCAGTAGTATAGTATCCAGGGGCTACGAGCAGTACTTC. Translating it yields CASSIVSRGYEQYF. J is TRBJ2-7 and V is TRBV19; a possible D gene is TRBD1 (6 bases). V was pared by 1 base and J by 3 bases, with 10 bases between. Per the germline V gene, CDR1 is LNHDA and CDR2 is SQIVND (reference sequence). The CDR3 has 14 residues. Looking up the rest from reference TRBV19 and TRBJ2-7 gives the full variable domain: DGGITQSPKYLFRKEGQNVTLSCEQNLNHDAMYWYRQDPGQGLRLIYYSQIVNDFQKGDIAEGYSVSREKKESFPLTVTSAQKNPTAFYLCASSIVSRGYEQYFGPGTRLTVT.

The gene calls are TRBV18 and TRBJ2-7; D gene uncertain. Germline V gene data show CDR1 as KGHSH and CDR2 as LQKENI. The CDR3 length is 15 residues. V was shortened by 0 bases and J by 2 bases, with 11 bases between the two germline ends. CDR3 coding DNA: TGTGCCAGCTCACCACCAACTTTCAAAGCCTACGAGCAGTACTTC. This sequence encodes CASSPPTFKAYEQYF.

As regards this clone: This same CDR3 is encoded by further DNA sequences in the sample. The chain has TRBV30 and TRBJ2-2; D perhaps matches TRBD2 (7 bases). Germline loops: CDR1 GTSNPN, CDR2 SVGIG (reference sequence). This CDR3 is 15 amino acids long. With 1 base removed from V and 4 bases from J, the gap between germline ends came to 13 bases. CDR3: CAWSGRGAGTGELFF. The CDR3 coding sequence is TGTGCCTGGAGTGGCCGGGGGGCAGGCACCGGGGAGCTGTTTTTT.

The chain couples TRBV6-5 to TRBJ1-1; 11 bases are shared with TRBD1. The CDR3 runs to 14 residues. Germline loops: CDR1 MNHEY, CDR2 SVGAGI. V dropped 8 bases and J dropped 4; count of bases not matched to a gene: 6. CDR3 DNA: TGTGCCAGCCGGACAGGGGGCAAGGGCACTGAAGCTTTCTTT. This sequence encodes CASRTGGKGTEAFF.

V gene TRBV7-2 combines with J gene TRBJ2-1, with 9 bases that match TRBD2. The CDR3 extends over 18 amino acids. J gave up 2 bases and V 2 bases, and 10 bases lay outside the gene matches. Germline-derived CDR1 and CDR2 are SGHTA and FQGNSA. CDR3 DNA: TGTGCCAGCAGCTTAAGGGGTAGCGGGAGATATCCCTACAATGAGCAGTTCTTC. Protein: CASSLRGSGRYPYNEQFF.

The V and J genes are TRBV19 and TRBJ2-7, with TRBD1 identical over 7 bases. Unmatched junction bases numbered 5, after V lost 4 bases and J lost 2 bases. The length of the CDR3 is 14 residues. From germline, CDR1 is LNHDA and CDR2 SQIVND (reference sequence). CDR3 nucleotide sequence: TGTGCCAGTAGTAAAGGGACAGAAACCTACGAGCAGTACTTC. Translated: CASSKGTETYEQYF. The variable domain in full, completed from reference TRBV19 and TRBJ2-7, reads DGGITQSPKYLFRKEGQNVTLSCEQNLNHDAMYWYRQDPGQGLRLIYYSQIVNDFQKGDIAEGYSVSREKKESFPLTVTSAQKNPTAFYLCASSKGTETYEQYFGPGTRLTVT.

This clone was detected a few times. It is likely a read error: a sequence one base away is far more abundant. The same CDR3 arises from other DNA sequences in this sample as well. The gene calls are TRBV5-4 and TRBJ2-2; 11 bases agree with TRBD2. CDR3 length: 16 amino acids. The ends lost 4 bases at V and 7 bases at J; junction bases unmatched: 9. CDR1 and CDR2 (germline): SGHNT, YYREEE (reference sequence). The CDR3, as DNA: TGTGCCAGCAGCCCGGGGGCCCTAGCGGGGGGCGGGGAGCTGTTTTTT. Protein sequence: CASSPGALAGGGELFF.

This chain joins TRBV11-2 and TRBJ2-7; tentative D call: TRBD2 (5 bases). Trimming shortened V by 6 bases and J by 2 bases, and 17 bases separated the two germline ends. Germline CDR1 and CDR2: SGHAT and FQNNGV. The CDR3 runs 15 residues. CDR3 sequence (DNA): TGTGCCAGCAGGTATGACTATGGCGAGGCCTACGAGCAGTACTTC. This translates into CASRYDYGEAYEQYF.